The rows below give T cell receptor beta chains drawn from one sample of a study of blood T cell repertoires in COVID-19. TCRdb keeps only in-frame clones here, not all; method: immunoSEQ multiplex PCR. The top ten clones hold 3.5% to 5% of a sample with 70,000 to 100,000 clones, almost 90% of them seen once. Material: peripheral blood. Every receptor here comes from a woman over 75 with active or convalescent COVID-19. CDR3s include the opening cysteine and the closing phenylalanine or tryptophan. D genes are given only for firm matches. Clone size, where shown, is once, few, many, or a class for clones that have expanded.

clone_size: .; j_call: TRBJ2-2; d_call: .; v_call: TRBV12-1; cdr3_nt: TGTGCCAGCAGCTTTGGTTCGCGGGAGGGCCCGATCACCGGGGAGCTGTTTTTT; cdr3_aa: CASSFGSREGPITGELFF
clone_size: .; j_call: TRBJ2-3; d_call: TRBD2; v_call: TRBV6-2/TRBV6-3; cdr3_nt: TGTGCCAGCAGTTCCAGGACTAGCGGGAGCACAGATACGCAGTATTTT; cdr3_aa: CASSSRTSGSTDTQYF
clone_size: .; j_call: TRBJ2-1; d_call: TRBD2; v_call: TRBV29-1; cdr3_nt: TGCAGCGTTGATCGGCGCTCTAGCGGGATGAGGAATGAGCAGTTCTTC; cdr3_aa: CSVDRRSSGMRNEQFF
clone_size: .; j_call: TRBJ2-4; d_call: TRBD2; v_call: TRBV28; cdr3_nt: TGTGCCAGCAGCTCGGGACTAGCGGTGGCCAAAAACATTCAGTACTTC; cdr3_aa: CASSSGLAVAKNIQYF
clone_size: once; j_call: TRBJ1-2; d_call: .; v_call: TRBV30; cdr3_nt: TGTGCCCTCGGCGGCGGCTACACCTTC; cdr3_aa: CALGGGYTF
clone_size: once; j_call: TRBJ1-2; d_call: .; v_call: TRBV5-6; cdr3_nt: TGTGCCAGCAGCTTGGAGCAGGGGTGGAACTATGGCTACACCTTC; cdr3_aa: CASSLEQGWNYGYTF
clone_size: .; j_call: TRBJ2-5; d_call: TRBD1; v_call: TRBV6-5; cdr3_nt: TGTGCCAGCAGAGGACAGGGACAAGAGACCCAGTACTTC; cdr3_aa: CASRGQGQETQYF
clone_size: .; j_call: TRBJ2-7; d_call: TRBD2; v_call: TRBV7-9; cdr3_nt: TGTGCCAGCACCGACCGACTAGCGGGAACCTACGAGCAGTACTTC; cdr3_aa: CASTDRLAGTYEQYF
clone_size: .; j_call: TRBJ2-5; d_call: .; v_call: TRBV3-1/TRBV3-2; cdr3_nt: TGTGCCAGCAGCCTCCGGACATACCAAGAGACCCAGTACTTC; cdr3_aa: CASSLRTYQETQYF
clone_size: .; j_call: TRBJ1-4; d_call: .; v_call: TRBV5-1; cdr3_nt: TGCGCCAGCAGCTTTGAGGGGGCAACTAATGAAAAACTGTTTTTT; cdr3_aa: CASSFEGATNEKLFF
clone_size: .; j_call: TRBJ2-5; d_call: .; v_call: TRBV7-7; cdr3_nt: TGTGCTAGCAGCTTAGCCCTGGGGACACAACAAGAGACCCAGTACTTC; cdr3_aa: CASSLALGTQQETQYF
clone_size: .; j_call: TRBJ2-7; d_call: .; v_call: TRBV19; cdr3_nt: TGTGCCAGTAGTCATACCGGGACCTACGAGCAGTACTTC; cdr3_aa: CASSHTGTYEQYF
clone_size: .; j_call: TRBJ1-1; d_call: TRBD1; v_call: TRBV6-1; cdr3_nt: TGTGCCAGCAGTGAATATGGACAGGGGGACACTGAAGCTTTCTTT; cdr3_aa: CASSEYGQGDTEAFF
clone_size: once; j_call: TRBJ2-5; d_call: TRBD2; v_call: TRBV3-1/TRBV3-2; cdr3_nt: TGTGCCAGCAGCCAGATGGCGGGAGACACCATGCGGGAGACCCAGTACTTC; cdr3_aa: CASSQMAGDTMRETQYF
clone_size: .; j_call: TRBJ1-3; d_call: .; v_call: TRBV9; cdr3_nt: TGTGCCAGCAGCCTCGAGCACTCTGGAAACACCATATATTTT; cdr3_aa: CASSLEHSGNTIYF
clone_size: once; j_call: TRBJ2-1; d_call: .; v_call: TRBV29-1; cdr3_nt: TGCAGCGGGGGAGCGGGTTCAAGGGCCTACAATGAGCAGTTCTTC; cdr3_aa: CSGGAGSRAYNEQFF
clone_size: .; j_call: TRBJ2-3; d_call: TRBD1; v_call: TRBV19; cdr3_nt: TGTGCCAGTACGGGACAGTTTAGCACAGATACGCAGTATTTT; cdr3_aa: CASTGQFSTDTQYF
clone_size: .; j_call: TRBJ1-1; d_call: .; v_call: TRBV25-1; cdr3_nt: TGTGCCAGCAGTGAATTAAACAGAAAAGCTTTCTTT; cdr3_aa: CASSELNRKAFF
clone_size: .; j_call: TRBJ2-5; d_call: TRBD1; v_call: TRBV28; cdr3_nt: TGTGCCAGCAGTCCGGGGACAGGGGGCTGGGAGACCCAGTACTTC; cdr3_aa: CASSPGTGGWETQYF
clone_size: once; j_call: TRBJ2-1; d_call: TRBD2; v_call: TRBV19; cdr3_nt: TGTGCCAGTAGTGTCAGACTAGCGGGCTTATACAATGAGCAGTTCTTC; cdr3_aa: CASSVRLAGLYNEQFF
clone_size: .; j_call: TRBJ2-2; d_call: TRBD1; v_call: TRBV19; cdr3_nt: TGTGCCAGTAGCGACAGGGGGCCCCTCGCCGGGGAGCTGTTTTTT; cdr3_aa: CASSDRGPLAGELFF
clone_size: .; j_call: TRBJ1-5; d_call: .; v_call: TRBV18; cdr3_nt: TGTGCCAGCTCACCAGATTGGGGGCGCAATCAGCCCCAGCATTTT; cdr3_aa: CASSPDWGRNQPQHF
clone_size: once; j_call: TRBJ2-3; d_call: TRBD2; v_call: TRBV29-1; cdr3_nt: TGCAGCGTTGCGCGACTAGCGGGGACCACAGATACGCAGTATTTT; cdr3_aa: CSVARLAGTTDTQYF